This TCR beta chain emerged from a study of blood T cell repertoires in COVID-19. This clone has a single count. This CDR3 has 18 amino acids. Germline-derived CDR1 and CDR2 are SGHNT and YYREEE (reference sequence). Trimming removed 4 bases from V and 1 base from J, with 18 bases in between. Data came from immunoSEQ multiplex PCR; TCRdb stores just in-frame clones and leaves some out. The repertoire includes around 340,000 clones, 65% to 90% of them detected once, and approximately 4.4% sits in the top ten. The origin of this receptor is a woman in her 40s with acute COVID-19. The sample consisted of PBMCs or T cells enriched from blood (not recorded which). The rearrangement joins TRBV5-4 to TRBJ1-6; D ambiguous. As DNA, the CDR3 is TGTGCCAGCAGCCTTACCGGGTTCTTTGGGTCCTATAATTCACCCCTCCACTTT. Its protein product is CASSLTGFFGSYNSPLHF.